This T cell receptor (beta chain) was documented in a study of blood T cell repertoires in COVID-19 (dated by TCRdb to about 2020). In terms of the full investigation: Samples covering the acute and convalescent phases of COVID-19 were provided by collaborators in the United States, Italy and Spain. Where available, HLA class I and class II types were obtained from metadata supplied by the sample provider rather than from assay-based typing. Samples came from the ongoing ImmuneRACE study (first 160 participants) plus 1,254 subjects from 6 global collaborators. The prospective study material was composed of cDNA or gDNA derived from T cells, B-cell-depleted T cells, or PBMCs. The repertoires were released in a freely available public database meant as a resource for research on the immune response to SARS-CoV-2. Nearly every sample came with metadata listing a de-identified subject ID, COVID-19 status, age in years and sex. Subjects who had been exposed to COVID-19, were actively infected with it, or had recovered from it provided the deeply sampled blood TCRbeta repertoires that made up the dataset.

Participants in the prospective study were aged about 18 to 100 years, lived in 24 United States geographic areas, and enrolled through a virtual design. To assign participants to cohorts, the prospective study relied on clinical history that participants themselves reported in a screening survey and a study questionnaire. Exposed participants were defined as having been in contact with someone with a PCR-confirmed or clinician-diagnosed COVID-19 case within 2 weeks of study entry. Each participant in the prospective study had whole blood, serum and a nasopharyngeal or oropharyngeal swab collected by mobile phlebotomists. Over an approximately 2-month period, participants in the prospective study had the option of providing additional blood draws and questionnaires. Prospective study blood samples were shipped either frozen or at room temperature before DNA extraction. Overall study outcomes, separate from this receptor: How much clinical and demographic metadata was included differed by source and by participant, and the metadata was provided uncurated.

About this clone: Its antigen remains unidentified. Per-nucleotide qualities are absent, and no much larger clonotype sits a single base away.

TCRbeta CDR3 regions were amplified from genomic DNA by means of the immunoSEQ Assay, a bias-controlled multiplex PCR. As for the authors' bioinformatics: Nucleated cell counts per sample were estimated from amplification of reference gene primers within the assay. Sequence reads were collapsed and filtered to measure the absolute abundance of every unique TCRbeta CDR3 rearrangement. Productive Simpson clonality was computed per sample as the square root of Simpson's diversity index over productive rearrangements. TCRdb provides this immuneACCESS table in a form limited to in-frame rearrangements. Some clones are lacking; in checked studies, under half of them reflect an unresolved V gene, and why the rest are absent is not known. V and J calls plus clone size are reproduced from that table; the DNA served to infer D and trimming. The sample table records about 190,000 clones; 84% of these occur just once. Of the sample, around 3.1% falls within the top ten clones.

V lost 0 bases and J lost 10 bases, and the count of bases not matched to a germline gene is 8. CDR1 and CDR2 are read off the germline V gene as MNHEY and SVGAGI. Inclusive of the bounding cysteine and phenylalanine, the CDR3 is 14 residues long. The only DNA kept is the CDR3, 42 bases in frame from the first base. Sequenced material: PBMCs or T cells enriched from blood (not recorded which). This TCR derives from a woman in her 30s who had been exposed to COVID-19. The receptor chain draws on TRBV6-5 and TRBJ1-1, with 7 central nucleotides matching TRBD1. The sequence in DNA is TGTGCCAGCAGTTACTCGAGGGGGAACAGGGGAGCTTTCTTT. It encodes CASSYSRGNRGAFF.